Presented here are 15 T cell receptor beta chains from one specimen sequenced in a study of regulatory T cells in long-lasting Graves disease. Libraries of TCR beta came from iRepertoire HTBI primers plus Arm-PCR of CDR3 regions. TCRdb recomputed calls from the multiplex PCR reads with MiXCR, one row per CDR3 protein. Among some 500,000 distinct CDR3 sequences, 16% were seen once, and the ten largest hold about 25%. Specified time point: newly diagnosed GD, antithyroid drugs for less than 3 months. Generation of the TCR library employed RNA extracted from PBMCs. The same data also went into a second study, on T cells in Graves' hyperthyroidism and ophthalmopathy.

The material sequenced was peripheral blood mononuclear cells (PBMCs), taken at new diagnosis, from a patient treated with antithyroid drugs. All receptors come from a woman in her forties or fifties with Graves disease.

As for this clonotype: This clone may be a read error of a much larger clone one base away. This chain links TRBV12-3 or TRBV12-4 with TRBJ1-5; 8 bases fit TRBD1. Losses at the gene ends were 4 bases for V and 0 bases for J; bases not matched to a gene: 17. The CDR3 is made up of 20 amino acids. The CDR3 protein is CASSSPIDRGGARSNQPQHF. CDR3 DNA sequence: TGTGCCAGCAGTTCGCCGATCGACAGGGGAGGGGCCCGTAGCAATCAGCCCCAGCATTTT.

The CDR3 loop is CASSEYGEGNTIYF. In DNA, the CDR3 is TGTGCCAGCAGTGAATATGGGGAGGGGAACACCATATATTTT. This rearrangement joins TRBV25-1 to TRBJ1-3, with D perhaps matching TRBD1 (5 bases). Germline CDR1 and CDR2: MGHDK and SYGVNS. There are 14 residues in the CDR3. V lost 0 bases and J 7 bases, leaving 10 bases between the germline ends.

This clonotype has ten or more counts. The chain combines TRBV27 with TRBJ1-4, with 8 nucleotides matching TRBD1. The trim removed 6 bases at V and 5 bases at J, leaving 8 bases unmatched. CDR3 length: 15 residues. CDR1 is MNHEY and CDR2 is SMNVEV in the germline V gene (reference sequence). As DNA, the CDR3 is TGTGCCAGCAGCTTACTACGGACAGGGAATGAAAAACTGTTTTTT. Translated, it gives CASSLLRTGNEKLFF.

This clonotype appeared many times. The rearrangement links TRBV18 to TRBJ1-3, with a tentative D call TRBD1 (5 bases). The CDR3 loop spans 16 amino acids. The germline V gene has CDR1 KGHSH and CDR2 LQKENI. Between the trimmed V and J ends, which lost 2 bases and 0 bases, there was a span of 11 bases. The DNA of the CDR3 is TGTGCCAGCTCACCAACACAGGCGACCTCTGGAAACACCATATATTTT. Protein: CASSPTQATSGNTIYF. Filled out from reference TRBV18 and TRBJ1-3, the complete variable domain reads NAGVMQNPRHLVRRRGQEARLRCSPMKGHSHVYWYRQLPEEGLKFMVYLQKENIIDESGMPKERFSAEFPKEGPSILRIQQVVRGDSAAYFCASSPTQATSGNTIYFGEGSWLTVV.

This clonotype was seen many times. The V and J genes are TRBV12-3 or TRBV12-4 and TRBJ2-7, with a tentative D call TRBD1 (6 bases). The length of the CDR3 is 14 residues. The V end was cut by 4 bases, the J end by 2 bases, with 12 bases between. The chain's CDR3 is CASSSRRGPYEQYF. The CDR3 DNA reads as TGTGCCAGCAGTTCACGCAGGGGTCCCTACGAGCAGTACTTC.

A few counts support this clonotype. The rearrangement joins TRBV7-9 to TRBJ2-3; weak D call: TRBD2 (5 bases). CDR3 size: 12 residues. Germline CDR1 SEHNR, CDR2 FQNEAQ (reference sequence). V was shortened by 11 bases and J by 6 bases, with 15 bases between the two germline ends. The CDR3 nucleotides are TGTGCCTTCCAGGAGGTTTCGGATACGCAGTATTTT. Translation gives CAFQEVSDTQYF. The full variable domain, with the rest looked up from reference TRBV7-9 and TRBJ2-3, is DTGVSQNPRHKITKRGQNVTFRCDPISEHNRLYWYRQTLGQGPEFLTYFQNEAQLEKSRLLSDRFSAERPKGSFSTLEIQRTEQGDSAMYLCAFQEVSDTQYFGPGTRLTVL.

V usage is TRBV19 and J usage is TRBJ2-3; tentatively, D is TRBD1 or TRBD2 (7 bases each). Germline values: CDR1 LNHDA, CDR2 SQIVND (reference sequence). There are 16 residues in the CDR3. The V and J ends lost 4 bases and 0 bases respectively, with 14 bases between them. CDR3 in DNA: TGTGCCAGTAGTACGGGCAGGGGGGGAAGCACAGATACGCAGTATTTT. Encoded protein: CASSTGRGGSTDTQYF.

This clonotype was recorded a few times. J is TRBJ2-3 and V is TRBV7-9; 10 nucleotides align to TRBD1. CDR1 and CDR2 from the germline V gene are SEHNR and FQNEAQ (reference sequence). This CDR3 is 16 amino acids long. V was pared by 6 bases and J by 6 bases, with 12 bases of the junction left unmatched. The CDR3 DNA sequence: TGTGCCAGCAGTCCTCCGGGACAGGGGTTTATCGATACGCAGTATTTT. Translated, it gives CASSPPGQGFIDTQYF.

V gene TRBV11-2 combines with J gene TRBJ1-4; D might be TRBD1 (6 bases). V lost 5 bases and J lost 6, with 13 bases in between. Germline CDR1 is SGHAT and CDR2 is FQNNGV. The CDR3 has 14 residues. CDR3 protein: CASSPPGADEKLFF. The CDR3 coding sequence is TGTGCCAGCAGCCCCCCGGGGGCGGATGAAAAACTGTTTTTT.

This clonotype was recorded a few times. DNA of the CDR3: TGTGCCAGCAGCAGACTAGCGGTACAAGAGACCCAGTACTTC. Its protein is CASSRLAVQETQYF. The chain recombines TRBV27 with TRBJ2-5; the match to TRBD2 covers 9 bases. Germline CDR1 is MNHEY and CDR2 is SMNVEV (reference sequence). The CDR3 loop spans 14 amino acids. V lost 6 bases, J lost 2 bases, and 4 bases stayed unmatched.

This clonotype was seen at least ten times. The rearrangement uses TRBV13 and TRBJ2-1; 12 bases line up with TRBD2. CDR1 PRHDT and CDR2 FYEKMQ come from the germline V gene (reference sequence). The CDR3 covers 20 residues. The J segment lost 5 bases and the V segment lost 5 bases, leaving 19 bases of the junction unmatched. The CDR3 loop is CASSLLYLAGGHQPHNEQFF. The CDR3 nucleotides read TGTGCCAGCAGCCTCCTCTATCTAGCGGGGGGGCATCAGCCCCACAATGAGCAGTTCTTC.

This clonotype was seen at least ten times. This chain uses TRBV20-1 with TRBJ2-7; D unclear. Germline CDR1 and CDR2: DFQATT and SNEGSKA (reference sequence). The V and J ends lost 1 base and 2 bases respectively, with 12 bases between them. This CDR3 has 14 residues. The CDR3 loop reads CSARGPRATYEQYF. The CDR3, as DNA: TGCAGTGCTAGAGGGCCAAGGGCGACCTACGAGCAGTACTTC.

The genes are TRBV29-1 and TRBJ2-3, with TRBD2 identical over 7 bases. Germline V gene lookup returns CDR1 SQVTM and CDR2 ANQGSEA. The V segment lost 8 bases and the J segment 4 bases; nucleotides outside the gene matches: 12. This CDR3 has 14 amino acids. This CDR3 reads CSHQAGGWADTQYF. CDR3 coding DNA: TGCAGCCACCAGGCCGGGGGGTGGGCAGATACGCAGTATTTT.

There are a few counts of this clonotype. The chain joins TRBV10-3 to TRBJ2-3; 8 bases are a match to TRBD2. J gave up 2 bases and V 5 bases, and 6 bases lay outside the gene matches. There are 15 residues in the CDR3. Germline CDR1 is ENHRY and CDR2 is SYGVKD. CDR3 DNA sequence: TGTGCCATCAGTTCAACTAGCGGTTTCACAGATACGCAGTATTTT. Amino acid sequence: CAISSTSGFTDTQYF.

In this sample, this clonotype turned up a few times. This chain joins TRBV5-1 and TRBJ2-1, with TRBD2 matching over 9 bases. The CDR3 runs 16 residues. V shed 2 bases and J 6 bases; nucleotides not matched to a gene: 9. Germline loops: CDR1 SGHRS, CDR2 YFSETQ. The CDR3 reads CASSLGAGGAPNEQFF. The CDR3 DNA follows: TGCGCCAGCAGCTTAGGGGCGGGGGGGGCCCCCAATGAGCAGTTCTTC.